Below are 14 T cell receptor beta chains sequenced from a single sample in a study of cytomegalovirus exposure and HLA in healthy donors. The PCR made use of 60 Vbeta and 13 Jbeta primers. Sequencing was performed with immunoSEQ multiplex PCR; in TCRdb, only in-frame clones are kept and a portion is missing. This repertoire shows roughly 150,000 clones, roughly 79% found once; its top ten account for about 1.3%. The specimen was PBMCs. The source is a man in his thirties or forties in good health and CMV-seronegative.

CDR3 amino acids: CASSLGRAGSGHSEAQYF. The DNA for the CDR3 is TGTGCCAGCAGCTTAGGGCGAGCGGGATCTGGTCACAGCGAGGCCCAGTACTTC. The chain is built from TRBV7-2 and TRBJ2-5; TRBD2 matches 7 bases. The CDR3 runs 18 residues. Germline assignment: CDR1 SGHTA and CDR2 FQGNSA. With 1 base clipped from V and 9 bases from J, the junction kept 20 bases outside the gene matches.

The J gene is TRBJ1-4, the V gene TRBV7-2; no reliable D call. Looked up from germline, CDR1 is SGHTA and CDR2 is FQGNSA. The CDR3 is 14 amino acids. Trimming took 5 bases from V and 8 from J, leaving 15 bases between them. This CDR3 reads CASSLGSVGEKLFF. The CDR3 region has the DNA TGTGCCAGCAGCCTAGGGTCAGTTGGCGAAAAACTGTTTTTT.

The gene calls are TRBV15 and TRBJ1-6; D ambiguous. Germline values: CDR1 LNHNV, CDR2 YYDKDF (reference sequence). There are 13 residues in the CDR3. The germline V and J ends were trimmed by 8 bases and 9 bases, with 14 bases remaining between them. DNA for the CDR3: TGTGCCACCGCGACCGTAAGGAGTTCACCCCTCCACTTT. Its translation is CATATVRSSPLHF.

This sequence joins TRBV5-4 and TRBJ2-5; weak D call: TRBD2 (6 bases). CDR3 size: 14 residues. Germline V gene data show CDR1 as SGHNT and CDR2 as YYREEE (reference sequence). Trimming removed 3 bases from V and 2 bases from J, with 11 bases in between. CDR3 protein: CASSSLSGQETQYF. CDR3 DNA sequence: TGTGCCAGCAGCTCCCTTAGCGGACAAGAGACCCAGTACTTC.

This clone was observed a single time. CDR3 in amino acids: CASGQGENSPLHF. The CDR3 DNA is TGTGCCAGCGGACAGGGGGAGAATTCACCCCTCCACTTT. The gene calls are TRBV7-8 and TRBJ1-6; 10 bases fit TRBD1. The junction had 2 bases not matched to a gene; V was cut back by 8 bases and J by 7 bases. Germline CDR1 is SGHVS and CDR2 is FQNEAQ. The CDR3 extends over 13 amino acids.

This clone was recorded a few times. The rearrangement uses TRBV6-5 and TRBJ2-1; 10 bases fit TRBD2. The CDR3 is 15 residues long. V lost 8 bases and J lost 5; bases outside the gene matches: 9. The germline CDR1 and CDR2 sequences are MNHEY and SVGAGI. In nucleotides, the CDR3 is TGTGCCAGCGCAGCCGGGACTAGCGACAACAATGAGCAGTTCTTC. It codes for CASAAGTSDNNEQFF.

The chain has TRBV7-9 and TRBJ2-7, with D possibly matching TRBD1 (5 bases). Germline V lookup: CDR1 SEHNR, CDR2 FQNEAQ (reference sequence). V shed 7 bases and J shed 0 bases, with 13 bases lying between them. The CDR3 covers 14 residues. CDR3 nucleotide sequence: TGTGCCAGCACCGTGGTGGGGCACTCCTACGAGCAGTACTTC. Protein sequence: CASTVVGHSYEQYF.

This clone appeared a few times. V usage is TRBV6-4 and J usage is TRBJ2-5, with a tentative D call TRBD1 (5 bases). The germline gives CDR1 MRHNA, CDR2 SNTAGT. This CDR3 spans 13 amino acids. The germline V and J ends were trimmed by 6 bases and 3 bases, with 11 bases remaining between them. CDR3 protein: CASSPGAEETQYF. The CDR3 nucleotides are TGTGCCAGCAGCCCTGGGGCAGAAGAGACCCAGTACTTC.

The chain couples TRBV13 to TRBJ2-1; 8 bases are shared with TRBD2. After removal of 6 bases from V and 9 bases from J, the junction contained 16 bases not matched to a gene. CDR1 is PRHDT, CDR2 FYEKMQ, per germline (reference sequence). The CDR3 runs 16 residues. The CDR3 sequence: CASSPEGEREFIEQFF. The DNA of the CDR3 is TGTGCCAGCAGTCCAGAGGGTGAGCGGGAGTTTATTGAGCAGTTCTTC.

This clone was seen a few times. This chain links TRBV6-6 with TRBJ1-4; D is ambiguous. The CDR3 runs 14 residues. Germline-derived CDR1 and CDR2 are MNHNY and SVGAGI (reference sequence). V lost 5 bases to trimming and J lost 6 bases, with 13 bases between them. The CDR3 DNA sequence: TGTGCCAGCAGTCGGGGTCCCCTTGATGAAAAACTGTTTTTT. This translates into CASSRGPLDEKLFF.

The chain has TRBV28 and TRBJ2-2; no clear D gene. CDR3 length: 13 residues. Per the germline V gene, CDR1 is MDHEN and CDR2 is SYDVKM. V lost 3 bases and J 6 bases, leaving 8 bases between the germline ends. The CDR3 coding sequence is TGTGCCAGCAGTTTCTTTTCTGCCGGGGAGCTGTTTTTT. Translating gives CASSFFSAGELFF.

This clone was seen a handful of times. In DNA form, the CDR3 reads TGTGCCAGCAGCTTGGGACAGGGGAACACCATATATTTT. It is translated as CASSLGQGNTIYF. The gene calls are TRBV5-6 and TRBJ1-3, with TRBD1 matching 8 bases. Germline-derived CDR1 and CDR2 are SGHDT and YYEEEE. The length of the CDR3 is 13 residues. J gave up 7 bases and V 0 bases, and 0 bases lay outside the gene matches.

Of note for this clone: The junction departs from germline at one end; a sequencing error may be responsible. V usage is TRBV7-9 and J usage is TRBJ2-7; 8 bases match TRBD1. This CDR3 region has 15 residues. Germline assignment: CDR1 SEHNR and CDR2 FQNEAQ (reference sequence). For the CDR3, the DNA is TGTTCCAGCAGCTTAGAGGACAGGGATCCCTACGAGCAGTACTTC. Residues: CSSSLEDRDPYEQYF.

A word on this clone: One junction end disagrees with the germline gene, perhaps due to a read error. V and J are TRBV6-5 and TRBJ2-7; TRBD1 matches at 10 bases. CDR1 is MNHEY, CDR2 SVGAGI, per germline. The CDR3 consists of 14 residues. CDR3 nucleotides: TGTGCCAGCAGTTACTTACGACAGGGGGCCCCGTCGCACTTC. The encoded protein is CASSYLRQGAPSHF.